Below, 4 T cell receptor beta chains from the same sample are listed, as sequenced in a study of regulatory T cells in long-lasting Graves disease. Sample time point: newly diagnosed GD, antithyroid drugs for less than 3 months. Researchers made the TCR library from RNA that was extracted from PBMCs. With iRepertoire HTBI primers and Arm-PCR of CDR3 regions, TCR beta libraries were built. TCRdb recomputed calls from the multiplex PCR reads with MiXCR, one row per CDR3 protein. Of about 540,000 distinct CDR3 sequences in the sample, less than 15% were seen once. These data were likewise used in another study, on T cells in Graves' hyperthyroidism and ophthalmopathy.

This material consisted of peripheral blood mononuclear cells (PBMCs), taken at new diagnosis, from a patient treated with antithyroid drugs. These TCRs come from a young man with Graves disease.

Only a few counts were recorded for this clonotype. CDR3 region: CASSYSHRDSLGGFLHEQYF. The CDR3 nucleotides are TGTGCCAGCAGTTATTCGCACCGGGACTCGCTCGGGGGATTTCTCCACGAGCAGTACTTC. This sequence joins TRBV6-2 or TRBV6-3 and TRBJ2-7; TRBD2 is a possible D gene (6 bases). Germline CDR1 and CDR2: MNHEY and SVGEGT. The CDR3 is 20 amino acids. The V end lost 3 bases, the J end lost 5 bases, and 32 bases lay between the germline ends.

This clonotype was observed at least ten times. An end of the junction differs from the germline gene, which may be a read error. CDR3 in DNA: TGTGCCAGCAGCCCCAGGGGCTACGAGCAGTACTTC. Amino acid sequence: CASSPRGYEQYF. V usage is TRBV5-1 and J usage is TRBJ2-7; D possibly corresponds to TRBD1 (6 bases). The CDR3 covers 12 residues. CDR1 and CDR2 from the germline V gene are SGHRS and YFSETQ.

On this clonotype: This may be a read error, as it is one base from a much larger clone. DNA for the CDR3: TGCAGCGTTGGAGGGTACGGGGAGCTGTTTTTT. Its translation: CSVGGYGELFF. The chain couples TRBV29-1 to TRBJ2-2, with D possibly TRBD2 on 5 matching bases. From germline, CDR1 is SQVTM and CDR2 ANQGSEA. Trimming shortened V by 4 bases and J by 7 bases, and 7 bases separated the two germline ends. The CDR3 spans 11 residues.

Points on this clonotype: One end of the junction fails to match germline, which may point to a read error. The V and J genes are TRBV6-2 or TRBV6-3 and TRBJ1-1; 7 bases map to TRBD1. The CDR3 has 13 amino acids. CDR1 and CDR2 (germline): MNHEY, SVGEGT. DNA of the CDR3: TGTGCCATCAGTCTGACAGGGAGCACTGAAGCTTTCTTT. Protein: CAISLTGSTEAFF.